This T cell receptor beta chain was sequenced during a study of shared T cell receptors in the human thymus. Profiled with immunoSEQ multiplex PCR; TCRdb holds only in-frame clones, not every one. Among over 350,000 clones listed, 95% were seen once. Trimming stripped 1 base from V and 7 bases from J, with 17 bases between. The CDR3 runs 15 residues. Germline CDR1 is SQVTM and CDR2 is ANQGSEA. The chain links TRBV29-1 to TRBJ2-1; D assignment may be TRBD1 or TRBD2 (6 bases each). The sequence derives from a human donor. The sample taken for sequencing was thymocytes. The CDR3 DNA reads TGCAGCGTTGAAGTCCCGGGACTCCAGGGGAATGAGCAGTTCTTC. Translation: CSVEVPGLQGNEQFF.